The T cell receptor (beta chain) described here comes from a study of T cells in localized non-small cell lung cancer. Regarding the study as a whole: Heterogeneity remains possible because sequencing was limited to only one tumor region. Measurement of T cell clonality placed uninvolved adjacent lung highest, above the level in tumor. Density of T cells in blood, when higher, went with longer overall survival. Appearing in adjacent lung were a median 57 of the top 100 tumor clones.

V dropped 8 bases and J dropped 4 bases, with 17 bases sitting between them. The CDR3 consists of 14 residues. Germline values: CDR1 LNHDA, CDR2 SQIVND (reference sequence). As regards this clone: Its antigen is undetermined.

Clones were read by immunoSEQ multiplex PCR, and TCRdb kept only the in-frame ones, dropping some. The sample has 25,000 to 40,000 clones; around 77% are singletons. The source of this sequence is a male donor older than 55 with stage III squamous cell lung carcinoma. The chain combines TRBV19 with TRBJ1-2; D uncertain. This material consisted of peripheral blood, taken before any cancer treatment. CDR3 loop: CASSEKDRLYGYTF. The CDR3 bases are TGTGCCAGTTCTGAAAAAGACCGCCTCTATGGCTACACCTTC.